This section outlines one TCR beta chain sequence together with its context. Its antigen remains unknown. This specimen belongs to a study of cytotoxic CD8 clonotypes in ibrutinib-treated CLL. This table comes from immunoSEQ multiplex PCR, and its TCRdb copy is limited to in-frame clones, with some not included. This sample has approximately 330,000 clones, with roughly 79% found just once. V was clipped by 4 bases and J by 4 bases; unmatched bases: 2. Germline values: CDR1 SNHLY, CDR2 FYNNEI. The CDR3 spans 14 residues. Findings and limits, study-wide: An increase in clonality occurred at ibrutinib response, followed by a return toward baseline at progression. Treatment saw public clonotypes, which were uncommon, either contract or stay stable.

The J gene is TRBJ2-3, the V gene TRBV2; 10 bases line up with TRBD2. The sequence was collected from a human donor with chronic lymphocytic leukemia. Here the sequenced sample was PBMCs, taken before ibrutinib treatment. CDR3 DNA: TGTGCCAGCAGTGTAGCGGGAGGCTCAGATACGCAGTATTTT. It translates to CASSVAGGSDTQYF.